This TCR beta chain appears in the sequencing data of a study of blood T cell repertoires in COVID-19 (dated by TCRdb to the early 2020s). In the study overall: Collaborator samples came from the United States, Italy and Spain and covered acute and convalescent phases of COVID-19. The prospective study material was composed of cDNA or gDNA derived from T cells, B-cell-depleted T cells, or PBMCs. The dataset comprised deeply sampled blood TCRbeta repertoires from subjects exposed to, actively infected with, or recovered from COVID-19. The repertoires were made available in a free public database intended to serve as a resource for research on the immune response to SARS-CoV-2. The samples were drawn from the first 160 participants of the ongoing ImmuneRACE study and from some 1,300 subjects provided by 6 global collaborators. Sample metadata almost always included a de-identified subject ID, COVID-19 status, age in years and sex. Where HLA class I and class II types were available, the types were taken from metadata supplied by the sample provider, not from assay-based typing. On the study overall, not on this receptor specifically: How much clinical and demographic metadata was included differed by source and by participant, and the metadata was provided uncurated.

This clone has only a few counts. What this receptor recognizes is not known. No base quality information exists; no much larger clone differs at one position. The immunoSEQ Assay, a bias-controlled multiplex PCR, was used to amplify TCRbeta CDR3 regions from genomic DNA. The published analysis was carried out like this. The number of nucleated cells in each sample was estimated by amplification of reference gene primers within the assay. To quantify the absolute abundance of each unique TCRbeta CDR3 rearrangement, sequence reads were collapsed and filtered. Productive Simpson clonality was computed per sample as the square root of Simpson's diversity index over productive rearrangements. TCRdb provides this immuneACCESS table in a form limited to in-frame rearrangements. Some clones are lacking; in checked studies, under half of them reflect an unresolved V gene, and why the rest are absent is not known. That table is the source of V, J and clone size, and D and trimming were worked out from the DNA. The sample table lists about 380,000 clones, more than 65% of them with a count of one. Around 1% of the sample is held by the ten biggest clonotypes.

Collaborating institutions collected whole blood in K2EDTA tubes following their own protocols. For TCRbeta analysis, collaborators shipped samples in one of three forms: frozen whole blood, isolated PBMCs, or DNA extracted from either of those sample types. The clonotype originates from a human donor with acute or convalescent COVID-19. The donor label of this sample is uncertain. The source material was peripheral blood.

The CDR3 sequence is CSVGRPGTDPYEQYF. Here is the DNA: TGCAGCGTTGGGAGACCCGGGACAGACCCCTACGAGCAGTACTTC. The V and J segments used are TRBV29-1 and TRBJ2-7; 7 junctional bases match TRBD1. CDR1 and CDR2 are drawn from the germline V gene: SQVTM, ANQGSEA. The CDR3 spans 15 residues, from the cysteine through the phenylalanine. Kept here is only the CDR3 DNA, which spans 45 bases and is read in frame from base 1. Trimming accounts for 4 bases at V and 2 bases at J, while the number of junction bases matched to no gene is 11.